The T cell receptor beta chain under discussion was sequenced for a study of blood T cell repertoires in COVID-19. This CDR3 is built from 15 residues. The ends were cut back, 5 bases at V and 4 bases at J, with 16 bases in the middle. The germline gives CDR1 SGHKS, CDR2 YYEKEE (reference sequence). Here immunoSEQ multiplex PCR was the method, and the copy in TCRdb shows in-frame clones only, minus some. Of 99,000 or so clones detected, roughly four fifths appear once; the ten largest clones hold 2.5% to 3.5%. This TCR was recovered from a woman older than 75 with active or convalescent COVID-19. The chain has TRBV5-5 and TRBJ1-5; D uncertain. What was sequenced was peripheral blood. CDR3 in DNA: TGTGCCAGCAGTCCGGACGGTGGAGGGAATCAGCCCCAGCATTTT. It yields the protein CASSPDGGGNQPQHF.